These 16 T cell receptor beta chains originate from one sample sequenced in a study of T-cell memory formation after mild COVID-19 (dated by TCRdb to the early 2020s). The protocol used for the library was 5' RACE. Reads for this sample came from an Illumina NovaSeq 6000. In TCRdb, the public reads were trimmed at Q25 with fastp and aligned with MiXCR, with productive beta chains retained. Rows merge per CDR3 protein into single entries with the most common DNA and genes. The sample table shows around 47,000 distinct CDR3 sequences, and 8.5% to 10% are seen once. Approximately 10% of the sample is held by the ten biggest clonotypes. The sample comprised PBMCs or a T cell subset sorted from them (not recorded which). The receptors here all came from an adult woman who had mild COVID-19 (a few samples of this study predate the infection). The sample titles of this study are shuffled in the database, so cell type and time point are left out; the donor was told from shared clones.

The genes are TRBV6-5 and TRBJ2-1, with TRBD2 matching over 9 bases. CDR3 size: 14 residues. V gave up 2 bases and J gave up 7 bases; unmatched junction bases: 3. The germline CDR1 and CDR2 sequences are MNHEY and SVGAGI. The CDR3: CASSYHSGSNEQFF. For the CDR3, the DNA is TGTGCCAGCAGTTACCATAGCGGGAGTAATGAGCAGTTCTTC.

The rearrangement joins TRBV24-1 to TRBJ2-6; TRBD2 matches at 11 bases. This CDR3 comprises 18 residues. V lost 5 bases, J lost 2 bases, and 7 bases stayed unmatched. Germline V lookup: CDR1 KGHDR, CDR2 SFDVKD. As DNA, the CDR3 is TGTGCCACCAGTGCTACCGGGACTAGCGGAGCTGGGGCCAACGTCCTGACTTTC. Protein product: CATSATGTSGAGANVLTF.

V usage is TRBV24-1 and J usage is TRBJ2-3; TRBD2 matches 12 bases. Germline V gene lookup returns CDR1 KGHDR and CDR2 SFDVKD. The CDR3 is 15 amino acids. V lost 7 bases and J lost 6; bases outside the gene matches: 7. The CDR3 sequence: CATRTGTSGFDTQYF. Written as DNA, the CDR3 is TGTGCCACCAGGACCGGGACTAGCGGGTTTGATACGCAGTATTTT.

The chain has TRBV20-1 and TRBJ2-1, with D possibly matching TRBD2 (5 bases). The CDR3 has 13 residues. Germline CDR1 is DFQATT and CDR2 is SNEGSKA (reference sequence). V was clipped by 3 bases and J by 3 bases, with 9 bases between them. The CDR3 sequence is CSASSGNYNEQFF. The CDR3, as DNA: TGCAGTGCTAGTTCGGGAAACTACAATGAGCAGTTCTTC.

This clonotype rates as medium-sized. The rearrangement joins TRBV9 to TRBJ1-6; TRBD1 agrees at 9 bases. This CDR3 is 15 amino acids long. With V trimmed by 4 bases and J by 10 bases, 9 bases remained unmatched. Germline V gene lookup returns CDR1 SGDLS and CDR2 YYNGEE. DNA of the CDR3: TGTGCCAGCAGCTACCGGGACAGGGTCGGCTCACCCCTCCACTTT. Amino acid sequence: CASSYRDRVGSPLHF.

This clonotype was counted only a few times. This chain connects TRBV6-1 to TRBJ1-2, with a tentative D call TRBD1 (6 bases). Germline loops: CDR1 MNHNS, CDR2 SASEGT. The CDR3 totals 15 residues. Deletions cut 0 bases from V and 4 bases from J, with 12 bases between. The CDR3 reads CASSEAGGVGYGYTF. The CDR3 DNA sequence: TGTGCCAGCAGTGAAGCGGGGGGCGTAGGCTATGGCTACACCTTC.

This clonotype was seen many times. The chain recombines TRBV15 with TRBJ2-5; the D gene is possibly TRBD1 (5 bases). Per the germline V gene, CDR1 is LNHNV and CDR2 is YYDKDF (reference sequence). The CDR3 is 12 residues long. V lost 6 bases to trimming and J lost 2 bases, with 7 bases between them. The CDR3 coding sequence is TGTGCCACCAGTAGGGGACAAGAGACCCAGTACTTC. Protein: CATSRGQETQYF.

This rearrangement joins TRBV12-5 to TRBJ2-3; D is unclear. The CDR3 covers 16 residues. With 5 bases removed from V and 4 bases from J, the gap between germline ends came to 19 bases. Germline CDR1 LGHNT, CDR2 FRNRAP. CDR3 bases: TGTGCTAGTGGTCTTTGGGTCTTCGAAGGACCAGATACGCAGTATTTT. Translated, it gives CASGLWVFEGPDTQYF.

This clonotype was seen at least ten times. V usage is TRBV20-1 and J usage is TRBJ1-5, with 9 bases that match TRBD1. Germline lookup yields CDR1 DFQATT and CDR2 SNEGSKA (reference sequence). Germline trimming cut 0 bases from V and 2 bases from J; bases unmatched to any gene: 5. There are 16 residues in the CDR3. This CDR3 reads CSARDPGQGRNQPQHF. CDR3 DNA: TGCAGTGCTAGAGATCCGGGACAGGGTCGCAATCAGCCCCAGCATTTT.

The genes are TRBV4-3 and TRBJ1-4; D gene unclear. The V gene's germline CDR1 is LGHNA and CDR2 YSLEER. CDR3 size: 15 residues. With 2 bases removed from V and 2 bases from J, the gap between germline ends came to 9 bases. The CDR3 loop reads CASSQSEGTNEKLFF. The CDR3 nucleotides are TGCGCCAGCAGCCAAAGTGAGGGTACTAATGAAAAACTGTTTTTT.

This clonotype was found a few times. The chain is built from TRBV12-3 or TRBV12-4 and TRBJ2-7, with no clear D. The CDR3 spans 12 residues. The ends were cut back, 2 bases at V and 6 bases at J, with 8 bases in the middle. In DNA, the CDR3 is TGTGCCAGCAGTTTAACTGTGGGCGAGCAGTACTTC. This encodes CASSLTVGEQYF.

J is TRBJ1-6 and V is TRBV3-1; D might be TRBD1 (5 bases). The V and J ends lost 4 bases and 7 bases respectively, with 17 bases between them. The length of the CDR3 is 16 residues. Germline V CDR1 and CDR2: LGHDT, YNNKEL (reference sequence). Here the CDR3 reads CASSLMPPGENSPLHF. CDR3 in DNA: TGTGCCAGCAGCCTAATGCCGCCGGGGGAAAATTCACCCCTCCACTTT.

The V and J genes are TRBV6-5 and TRBJ1-1; D is possibly TRBD1 (5 bases). This CDR3 comprises 14 residues. V lost 5 bases to trimming and J lost 1 base, with 11 bases between them. The germline V gene encodes CDR1 MNHEY and CDR2 SVGAGI. The CDR3: CASSMGRRNTEAFF. The CDR3 DNA reads as TGTGCCAGCAGTATGGGACGAAGGAACACTGAAGCTTTCTTT.

This clonotype was picked up many times. This sequence joins TRBV4-1 and TRBJ2-6; D is uncertain. Germline V CDR1 and CDR2: MGHRA, YSYEKL. V dropped 0 bases and J dropped 0 bases, with 3 bases sitting between them. The CDR3 contains 15 residues. CDR3 sequence reads: CASSQEASGANVLTF. CDR3 in DNA: TGCGCCAGCAGCCAAGAAGCCTCTGGGGCCAACGTCCTGACTTTC.

The V gene is TRBV12-3 or TRBV12-4, the J gene TRBJ1-5, with D unresolved. There are 15 residues in the CDR3. V dropped 1 base and J dropped 2 bases, with 9 bases sitting between them. In DNA, the CDR3 is TGTGCCAGCAGTTTAGTATTGTCGGGCAATCAGCCCCAGCATTTT. Translated, it gives CASSLVLSGNQPQHF.

This clonotype showed up just a few times. This sequence joins TRBV20-1 and TRBJ2-5, with D perhaps being TRBD1 or TRBD2 (5 bases each). The ends were cut back, 6 bases at V and 3 bases at J, with 17 bases in the middle. The CDR3 runs to 14 residues. CDR1 is DFQATT and CDR2 is SNEGSKA in the germline V gene (reference sequence). The CDR3 coding sequence is TGCAGTGCCACCGGTGAGGGGTTTAAAGAGACCCAGTACTTC. Translation: CSATGEGFKETQYF.